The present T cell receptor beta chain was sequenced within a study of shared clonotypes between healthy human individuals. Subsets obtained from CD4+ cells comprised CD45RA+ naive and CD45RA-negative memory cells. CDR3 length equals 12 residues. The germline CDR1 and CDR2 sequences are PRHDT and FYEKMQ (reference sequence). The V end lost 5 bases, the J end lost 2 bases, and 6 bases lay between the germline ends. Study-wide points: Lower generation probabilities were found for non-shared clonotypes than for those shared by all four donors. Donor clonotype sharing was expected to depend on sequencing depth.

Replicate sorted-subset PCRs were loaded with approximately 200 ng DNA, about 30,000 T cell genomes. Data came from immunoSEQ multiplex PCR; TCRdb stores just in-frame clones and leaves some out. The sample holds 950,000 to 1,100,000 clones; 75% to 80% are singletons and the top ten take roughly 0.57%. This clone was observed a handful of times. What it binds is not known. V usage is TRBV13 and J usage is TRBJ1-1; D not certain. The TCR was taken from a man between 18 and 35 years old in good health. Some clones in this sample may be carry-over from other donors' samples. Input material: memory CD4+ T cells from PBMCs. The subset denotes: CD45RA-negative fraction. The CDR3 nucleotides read TGTGCCAGCAGCCTTCCTAACACTGAAGCTTTCTTT. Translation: CASSLPNTEAFF.